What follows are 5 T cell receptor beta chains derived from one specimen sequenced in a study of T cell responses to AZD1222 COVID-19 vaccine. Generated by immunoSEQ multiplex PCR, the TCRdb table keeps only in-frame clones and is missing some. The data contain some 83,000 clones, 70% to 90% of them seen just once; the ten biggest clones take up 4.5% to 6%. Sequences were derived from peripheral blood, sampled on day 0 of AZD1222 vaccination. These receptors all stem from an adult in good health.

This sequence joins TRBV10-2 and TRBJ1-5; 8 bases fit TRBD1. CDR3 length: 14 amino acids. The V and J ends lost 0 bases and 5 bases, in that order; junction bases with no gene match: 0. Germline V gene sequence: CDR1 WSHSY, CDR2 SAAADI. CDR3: CASSESQGDQPQHF. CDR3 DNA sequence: TGCGCCAGCAGTGAGTCACAGGGGGATCAGCCCCAGCATTTT.

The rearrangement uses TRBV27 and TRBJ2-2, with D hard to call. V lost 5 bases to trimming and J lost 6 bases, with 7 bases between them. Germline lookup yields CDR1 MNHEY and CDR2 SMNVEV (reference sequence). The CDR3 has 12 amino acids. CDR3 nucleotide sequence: TGTGCCAGCAGTGGGCTGGCCGGGGAGCTGTTTTTT. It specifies CASSGLAGELFF.

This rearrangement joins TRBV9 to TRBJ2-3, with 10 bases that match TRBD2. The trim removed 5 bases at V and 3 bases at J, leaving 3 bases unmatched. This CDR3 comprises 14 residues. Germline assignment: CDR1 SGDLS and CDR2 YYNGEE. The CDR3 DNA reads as TGTGCCAGCAGTTATAGCGGGGGGACAGATACGCAGTATTTT. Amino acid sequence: CASSYSGGTDTQYF.

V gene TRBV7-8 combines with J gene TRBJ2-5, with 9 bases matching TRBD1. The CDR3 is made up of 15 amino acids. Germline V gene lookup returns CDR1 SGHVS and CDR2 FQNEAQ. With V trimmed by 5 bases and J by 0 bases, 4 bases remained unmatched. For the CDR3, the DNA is TGTGCCAGCAGCCAGGGACAGGGCTACCAAGAGACCCAGTACTTC. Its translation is CASSQGQGYQETQYF.

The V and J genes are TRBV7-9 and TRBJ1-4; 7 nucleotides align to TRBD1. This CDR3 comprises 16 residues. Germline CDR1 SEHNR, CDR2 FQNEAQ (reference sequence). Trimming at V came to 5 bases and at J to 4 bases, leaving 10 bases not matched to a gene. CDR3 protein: CASSPAGYRGNEKLFF. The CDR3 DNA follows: TGTGCCAGCAGCCCAGCAGGGTACAGGGGTAATGAAAAACTGTTTTTT.